The clone carrying this TCR beta chain showed up many times. Its antigen is not identified. The entry originates in a study of CD8 T cells in ankylosing spondylitis. Quantitative 5'-RACE with molecular barcodes produced the TCR beta libraries. One entry per CDR3 protein, called by TCRdb with MiXCR from the 5' RACE reads. The sample lists under 300,000 distinct CDR3 sequences, around 10% occurring once. This CDR3 spans 12 amino acids. The germline gives CDR1 MNHNS, CDR2 SASEGT. The V end lost 7 bases, the J end lost 2 bases, and 8 bases lay between the germline ends. Study observations and caveats: Disease-associated clones were reportedly significantly overrepresented in matched ankylosing spondylitis synovial fluid. Ankylosing spondylitis blood appeared to carry a characteristic TCR beta motif of roughly eight highly homologous variants.

The chain has TRBV6-1 and TRBJ1-2; D remains unclear. This receptor was identified in a male donor with ankylosing spondylitis or in good health (not recorded which). Material: blood, either unsorted or a sorted T cell fraction (not recorded which). This CDR3 is CASNSGNYGYTF. The CDR3, as DNA: TGTGCCAGCAACTCGGGGAACTATGGCTACACCTTC.